What follows are 14 T cell receptor beta chains derived from one specimen sequenced in a study of identical twins. TCRdb re-derived calls from the 5' RACE reads in MiXCR, one entry per CDR3 protein. Of about 330,000 distinct CDR3 sequences listed, 9% to 15% are singletons. These data also formed part of another study, on yellow fever vaccine responses in identical twins.

The sequenced sample was CD8+ T cells sorted from blood. The receptors derive from a woman under 30 in good health.

The V gene is TRBV11-2, the J gene TRBJ2-1; weak D call: TRBD2 (5 bases). CDR1 is SGHAT and CDR2 is FQNNGV in the germline V gene. V lost 4 bases, J lost 8 bases, and 18 bases lay in between. This CDR3 is 15 amino acids long. This CDR3 is CASSSTSFVMDEQFF. CDR3 DNA sequence: TGTGCCAGCAGCTCTACTAGTTTCGTGATGGATGAGCAGTTCTTC.

The rearrangement uses TRBV28 and TRBJ2-5, with 11 bases aligning to TRBD1. The CDR3 is 18 amino acids. In germline, CDR1 is MDHEN, CDR2 SYDVKM. After removal of 4 bases from V and 0 bases from J, the junction contained 10 bases not matched to a gene. The CDR3 DNA reads TGTGCCAGCAGTTCTAAGTTCCGGGACAGGGGGTACCAAGAGACCCAGTACTTC. The encoded protein is CASSSKFRDRGYQETQYF. Full variable domain (missing parts from reference TRBV28 and TRBJ2-5): DVKVTQSSRYLVKRTGEKVFLECVQDMDHENMFWYRQDPGLGLRLIYFSYDVKMKEKGDIPEGYSVSREKKERFSLILESASTNQTSMYLCASSSKFRDRGYQETQYFGPGTRLLVL.

This clonotype was seen many times. The gene calls are TRBV5-6 and TRBJ2-7, with TRBD2 as a possible D gene (6 bases). The CDR3 is 16 residues long. The V gene lost 4 bases and the J gene lost 4 bases, with 21 bases spanning the gap. The germline CDR1 and CDR2 sequences are SGHDT and YYEEEE. The CDR3 region is CASSGMEGKQAYEQYV. DNA of the CDR3: TGTGCCAGCAGCGGAATGGAGGGGAAACAGGCGTACGAGCAGTACGTC.

This clonotype was detected a few times. The chain recombines TRBV5-1 with TRBJ2-3, with D maybe TRBD1 (6 bases). The V gene's germline CDR1 is SGHRS and CDR2 YFSETQ. This CDR3 contains 16 residues. Deletions cut 0 bases from V and 2 bases from J, with 13 bases between. The CDR3 DNA sequence: TGCGCCAGCAGCTTGGCCGAGACAGGTACCACAGATACGCAGTATTTT. Translated, it gives CASSLAETGTTDTQYF.

In this sample, this clonotype turned up many times. The V and J genes are TRBV5-1 and TRBJ2-4; D is ambiguous. Germline lookup yields CDR1 SGHRS and CDR2 YFSETQ. The CDR3 is 16 residues long. The V and J ends lost 2 bases and 0 bases respectively, with 12 bases between them. In nucleotides, the CDR3 is TGCGCCAGCAGCTTAACTCCAACACAAGCCAAAAACATTCAGTACTTC. Translation gives CASSLTPTQAKNIQYF.

This clonotype was seen more than once but under ten times. The chain has TRBV7-9 and TRBJ2-1; D is perhaps TRBD1 (5 bases). Germline V CDR1 and CDR2: SEHNR, FQNEAQ (reference sequence). CDR3 length: 14 amino acids. The V end lost 7 bases, the J end lost 2 bases, and 12 bases lay between the germline ends. In DNA form, the CDR3 reads TGTGCCAGCACAACAGGTTCCGCCTACAATGAGCAGTTCTTC. It translates to CASTTGSAYNEQFF.

The chain recombines TRBV29-1 with TRBJ1-4; D unresolved. V was pared by 7 bases and J by 7 bases, with 13 bases between. The CDR3 covers 12 residues. Germline CDR1 is SQVTM and CDR2 is ANQGSEA. The DNA for the CDR3 is TGCAGCGCTGGGGTTGGGGTTGAAAAACTGTTTTTT. Protein sequence: CSAGVGVEKLFF.

This clonotype was seen more than once but under ten times. This chain connects TRBV5-6 to TRBJ2-1; D uncertain. Germline CDR1 and CDR2: SGHDT and YYEEEE. This CDR3 spans 12 amino acids. The germline V and J ends were trimmed by 3 bases and 10 bases, with 11 bases remaining between them. The chain's CDR3 is CASSWDTKEQFF. The CDR3 coding sequence is TGTGCCAGCAGCTGGGATACAAAAGAGCAGTTCTTC.

The gene calls are TRBV6-4 and TRBJ2-3, with TRBD1 matching over 8 bases. The CDR3 consists of 14 residues. J lost 5 bases, V lost 2 bases, and 3 bases had no gene match. Per germline, CDR1 MRHNA and CDR2 SNTAGT. The CDR3 sequence: CASSDQGAEDTQYF. CDR3 coding DNA: TGTGCCAGCAGTGACCAGGGGGCCGAAGATACGCAGTATTTT.

This clonotype was picked up a small number of times. In DNA form, the CDR3 reads TGTGCCAGCAGCGGTGGGGGGGGCACGGAGCCCCAGCATTTT. Translated: CASSGGGGTEPQHF. The V gene is TRBV5-5, the J gene TRBJ1-5, with a tentative D call TRBD1 (6 bases). The CDR3 has 14 residues. The ends were cut back, 4 bases at V and 8 bases at J, with 16 bases in the middle. Per germline, CDR1 SGHKS and CDR2 YYEKEE (reference sequence).

The V call is TRBV5-1, the J call TRBJ2-2; 7 bases match TRBD2. The length of the CDR3 is 17 residues. The junction had 9 bases not matched to a gene; V was cut back by 4 bases and J by 0 bases. Germline V gives CDR1 SGHRS, CDR2 YFSETQ. The CDR3 sequence is CASSPNEAGPNTGELFF. DNA of the CDR3: TGCGCCAGCAGCCCAAACGAAGCGGGGCCGAACACCGGGGAGCTGTTTTTT.

The chain couples TRBV7-7 to TRBJ2-1; D is unresolved. V lost 2 bases and J 5 bases, leaving 16 bases between the germline ends. The germline gives CDR1 SSHAT, CDR2 FNYEAQ (reference sequence). This CDR3 is 16 amino acids long. The CDR3 region is CASSLRRTVPNNEQFF. Here the CDR3 DNA reads TGTGCCAGCAGCTTACGACGTACCGTTCCTAACAATGAGCAGTTCTTC. Supplemented by reference TRBV7-7 and TRBJ2-1, the full variable domain reads GAGVSQSPRYKVTKRGQDVTLRCDPISSHATLYWYQQALGQGPEFLTYFNYEAQPDKSGLPSDRFSAERPEGSISTLTIQRTEQRDSAMYRCASSLRRTVPNNEQFFGPGTRLTVL.

This chain connects TRBV13 to TRBJ2-7; 11 bases are a match to TRBD2. Losses at the gene ends were 3 bases for V and 3 bases for J; bases not matched to a gene: 4. The CDR3 covers 15 residues. Germline assignment: CDR1 PRHDT and CDR2 FYEKMQ (reference sequence). The CDR3 DNA follows: TGTGCCAGCAGCTTGGGACTAGCGGACGGCTACGAGCAGTACTTC. It yields the protein CASSLGLADGYEQYF.

V usage is TRBV2 and J usage is TRBJ1-5; D gene uncertain. There are 13 residues in the CDR3. The V end lost 6 bases, the J end lost 3 bases, and 9 bases lay between the germline ends. Germline V lookup: CDR1 SNHLY, CDR2 FYNNEI. CDR3 sequence: CASSGRPNQPQHF. Here the CDR3 DNA reads TGTGCCAGCAGCGGACGGCCCAATCAGCCCCAGCATTTT.